The T cell receptor (beta chain) described here comes from a study of OX40 agonist ivuxolimab in advanced cancers. On the study more broadly: Patients were dosed with the agonistic anti-OX40 (CD134) antibody ivuxolimab. Partial responses occurred in three patients (one hepatocellular carcinoma, two cutaneous melanoma).

The CDR3 extends over 14 amino acids. Per germline, CDR1 PRHDT and CDR2 FYEKMQ (reference sequence). The junction had 7 bases not matched to a gene; V was cut back by 7 bases and J by 5 bases. Individuals having autoimmune disease history or systemic immunosuppression were not enrolled. The repertoire was sequenced with immunoSEQ multiplex PCR; TCRdb's copy has only in-frame clones and lacks some. The profile shows about 62,000 clones, approximately 81% of them singletons. Study-wide findings and caveats: With doses of 0.1 to 3.0 mg/kg, CD4+ and CD8+ blood T cells had undergone clonal expansion by week 6.

As concerns this clone: Its specificity is not known.

The TCR sequence derives from an adult with an advanced solid tumor such as melanoma, head and neck, liver or kidney cancer. V gene TRBV13 combines with J gene TRBJ2-5, with 10 bases matching TRBD2. The sequencing used CD4+ or CD8+ T cells sorted from blood, collected in a trial of the OX40 agonist ivuxolimab. The CDR3 sequence: CASTSGTSVETQYF. The CDR3 coding sequence is TGTGCCAGCACCTCCGGGACTAGCGTTGAGACCCAGTACTTC.